A single sample is the source of the 27 T cell receptor beta chains below, sequenced in a study of blood T cells in healthy people across ages. For the second PCR, which ran for roughly 6 to 12 cycles, a sample-barcoded 5' primer and a J-beta primer mix were used. TCRdb fed the 5' RACE reads into MiXCR, producing one record per CDR3 protein. The top ten hold around 18% of the sample, which has roughly 570,000 distinct CDR3 sequences, approximately 25% seen once. Source material: blood. These receptors all stem from a woman between 70 and 85 years old in good health.

On this clonotype: The junction differs from germline at one of its ends, possibly a read error. The genes are TRBV20-1 and TRBJ2-5; perhaps TRBD2 as D (6 bases). This CDR3 is built from 14 residues. Germline V lookup: CDR1 DFQATT, CDR2 SNEGSKA (reference sequence). The CDR3 coding sequence is TGCAGTGCTAGTGAGACTAGAAAGGTGAATGAGCGGTTCTTC. It codes for CSASETRKVNERFF.

This clonotype came up a few times. The V gene is TRBV12-3 or TRBV12-4, the J gene TRBJ1-5; tentatively, D is TRBD1 (6 bases). The end of the DNA aligns better with TRBJ2-3, so the J call may be wrong. This CDR3 has 13 amino acids. The CDR3 loop is CASRTGRNQPQYF. The DNA of the CDR3 is TGTGCCAGCAGGACAGGACGGAATCAGCCCCAGTATTTT.

This clonotype was detected only a few times. This chain links TRBV11-1 with TRBJ2-7; no clear D. Germline V gives CDR1 SGHAT, CDR2 FQDESV (reference sequence). Trimming shortened V by 4 bases and J by 1 base, and 11 bases separated the two germline ends. The CDR3 sequence is 14 residues long. CDR3 protein: CASSSRTVSYEQYF. The CDR3 DNA reads TGTGCCAGCAGCTCCCGGACCGTGTCCTACGAGCAGTACTTC.

The CDR3 reads CASSQDRLFNSPLHF. CDR3 nucleotides: TGTGCCAGCAGCCAAGATCGACTCTTTAATTCACCCCTCCACTTT. The chain uses TRBV3-1 and TRBJ1-6; D unclear. This CDR3 is 15 amino acids long. The ends were cut back, 0 bases at V and 6 bases at J, with 9 bases in the middle. Germline V gene lookup returns CDR1 LGHDT and CDR2 YNNKEL (reference sequence).

This clonotype was counted a few times. The chain links TRBV20-1 to TRBJ2-1; possible D gene TRBD2, 6 bases. This CDR3 region has 13 residues. V was cut by 1 base and J by 10 bases, with 14 bases left in between. Germline V CDR1 and CDR2: DFQATT, SNEGSKA (reference sequence). The chain's CDR3 is CSARGDLAGEQFF. The CDR3 bases are TGCAGTGCTAGAGGGGATTTGGCGGGGGAGCAGTTCTTC.

In its sample, this clonotype was seen a few times. The chain combines TRBV7-2 with TRBJ2-5, with a possible D match to TRBD2 (6 bases). Trimming took 5 bases from V and 5 from J, leaving 18 bases between them. Looked up from germline, CDR1 is SGHTA and CDR2 is FQGNSA. The CDR3 length is 15 residues. The CDR3 coding sequence is TGTGCCAGCAGCCTTGTAGGTCGCCGGGAGGAGACCCAGTACTTC. Its protein product is CASSLVGRREETQYF.

This clonotype has more than one count but fewer than ten. The chain joins TRBV18 to TRBJ2-7; 10 bases match TRBD2. This CDR3 is built from 13 residues. With V trimmed by 6 bases and J by 6 bases, 5 bases remained unmatched. Germline values: CDR1 KGHSH, CDR2 LQKENI. The CDR3 DNA is TGTGCCAGCTCCCTAGCGGGGGATGGCGAGCAGTACTTC. As protein: CASSLAGDGEQYF.

The genes are TRBV29-1 and TRBJ2-1; D is ambiguous. This CDR3 comprises 11 residues. Trimming removed 1 base at V and 15 bases at J, with 13 bases between. The germline CDR1 and CDR2 sequences are SQVTM and ANQGSEA. CDR3 DNA: TGCAGCGTTGAAGTTAGGGAAAGGACGTTCTTC. The encoded protein is CSVEVRERTFF.

This clonotype was recorded a few times. DNA of the CDR3: TGCGCCAGCAGCTTGGAAGGGAGGAGCCGAGCTACGAGGTATTTT. It translates to CASSLEGRSRATRYF. The V gene is TRBV5-1, the J gene TRBJ2-3, with D possibly TRBD2 on 6 matching bases. The CDR3 has 15 residues. CDR1 is SGHRS, CDR2 YFSETQ, per germline. V was clipped by 0 bases and J by 14 bases, with 22 bases between them.

This clonotype turned up a few times. The CDR3 region has the DNA TGTGCCAGCAGCTTAGCCCGGGACAGGGGAAGGGAGACCCAGTACTTC. Its translation: CASSLARDRGRETQYF. The J gene is TRBJ2-5, the V gene TRBV7-9; 10 bases fit TRBD1. Germline assignment: CDR1 SEHNR and CDR2 FQNEAQ (reference sequence). V lost 0 bases, J lost 5 bases, and 6 bases stayed unmatched. CDR3 size: 16 residues.

The CDR3 reads CASSLTSGGTEQFF. The CDR3 region has the DNA TGTGCCAGCAGTCTGACTAGCGGGGGGACTGAGCAGTTCTTC. The chain uses TRBV12-3 or TRBV12-4 and TRBJ2-1, with 13 bases fitting TRBD2. J gave up 9 bases and V 5 bases, and 4 bases lay outside the gene matches. This CDR3 has 14 amino acids.

The chain couples TRBV20-1 to TRBJ2-1; 9 bases are a match to TRBD2. The CDR3 has 15 residues. The V segment lost 0 bases and the J segment 4 bases; nucleotides outside the gene matches: 4. In germline, CDR1 is DFQATT, CDR2 SNEGSKA (reference sequence). CDR3 coding DNA: TGCAGTGCTAGAGATCCGGCGGGGGGGTACAATGAGCAGTTCTTC. This translates into CSARDPAGGYNEQFF.

A few counts support this clonotype. This chain connects TRBV7-2 to TRBJ2-3; 7 bases are shared with TRBD2. Trimming cost V 7 bases and J 5 bases; bases outside gene matches: 6. The germline V gene has CDR1 SGHTA and CDR2 FQGNSA. There are 13 residues in the CDR3. CDR3: CASTSGGRDTQYF. CDR3 nucleotides: TGTGCCAGCACTAGCGGCGGTCGAGATACGCAGTATTTT.

This clonotype was seen only a few times. The chain has TRBV7-2 and TRBJ2-5; D perhaps matches TRBD1 (6 bases). The CDR3 covers 15 residues. V lost 1 base and J lost 2, with 11 bases in between. CDR1 is SGHTA, CDR2 FQGNSA, per germline. The CDR3 region has the DNA TGTGCCAGCAGCTTAGTGAAACAGGGACAAGAGACCCAGTACTTC. Its protein is CASSLVKQGQETQYF.

This clonotype was seen a few times. This chain links TRBV7-8 with TRBJ1-1; D gene ambiguous. V was cut by 5 bases and J by 0 bases, with 7 bases left in between. Germline V gives CDR1 SGHVS, CDR2 FQNEAQ. This CDR3 region has 13 residues. In DNA form, the CDR3 reads TGTGCCAGCAGCAACCTAATGAACACTGAAGCTTTCTTT. Translating gives CASSNLMNTEAFF.

V is TRBV3-1 and J is TRBJ1-2; D remains ambiguous. Per germline, CDR1 LGHDT and CDR2 YNNKEL (reference sequence). The CDR3 is 11 residues long. The V and J ends lost 3 bases and 8 bases respectively, with 7 bases between them. The CDR3 region is CASSHRVGYTF. For the CDR3, the DNA is TGTGCCAGCAGCCACCGGGTCGGCTACACCTTC.

This clonotype was detected a few times. The V gene is TRBV24-1, the J gene TRBJ2-7; perhaps TRBD2 as D (5 bases). The DNA end is a closer match to TRBJ2-5, so the J assignment may be wrong. Germline V gives CDR1 KGHDR, CDR2 SFDVKD. This CDR3 contains 15 residues. CDR3 sequence (DNA): TGTGCCACCAGTGATCCCACCCGTGAGGGCGAGACCCAGTACTTC. This sequence encodes CATSDPTREGETQYF.

The chain couples TRBV20-1 to TRBJ2-7; a weak D match, TRBD1 (8 bases). CDR1 is DFQATT and CDR2 is SNEGSKA in the germline V gene (reference sequence). CDR3 length: 14 amino acids. Trimming pared 2 bases from V and 5 bases from J, leaving 16 bases between. The CDR3 bases are TGCAGTGCTAGAACACAGGGGGGGCCCAACGAGCAGTACTTC. Translating gives CSARTQGGPNEQYF.

The V call is TRBV7-9, the J call TRBJ1-1; 9 nucleotides line up with TRBD1. Trimming removed 5 bases from V and 1 base from J; junction bases left unmatched: 5. Germline CDR1 is SEHNR and CDR2 is FQNEAQ (reference sequence). This CDR3 has 15 residues. The CDR3: CASSATGGRNTEAFF. CDR3 coding DNA: TGTGCCAGCAGCGCCACAGGGGGCCGGAACACTGAAGCTTTCTTT.

On this clonotype itself: No conserved phenylalanine or tryptophan ends this CDR3, so it is likely a read error. V usage is TRBV6-5 and J usage is TRBJ2-4, with a tentative D call TRBD2 (5 bases). V was cut by 0 bases and J by 4 bases, with 10 bases left in between. The CDR3 is 15 amino acids. Looked up from germline, CDR1 is MNHEY and CDR2 is SVGAGI. CDR3 region: CASSYSEARKNIQYL. The CDR3 coding sequence is TGTGCCAGCAGTTACTCGGAGGCCCGGAAAAACATTCAGTACCTC.

This chain joins TRBV20-1 and TRBJ2-1, with unresolved D. Trimming shortened V by 3 bases and J by 6 bases, and 15 bases separated the two germline ends. Per germline, CDR1 DFQATT and CDR2 SNEGSKA (reference sequence). This CDR3 comprises 14 residues. For the CDR3, the DNA is TGCAGTGCTAGGAAGGCTTCGGGTCTCAATGAGCAGTTCTTC. As protein: CSARKASGLNEQFF.

CDR3 in DNA: TGTGCCACCAGTGACCCGGGACAGGGGGCAGGGGAGCAGTTCTTC. Translated: CATSDPGQGAGEQFF. The gene calls are TRBV24-1 and TRBJ2-1; 12 bases match TRBD1. From germline, CDR1 is KGHDR and CDR2 SFDVKD. The CDR3 totals 15 residues. The junction had 7 bases not matched to a gene; V was cut back by 4 bases and J by 10 bases.

Only one count was recorded for this clonotype. The chain has TRBV19 and TRBJ1-2, with D tentatively TRBD1 (5 bases). Germline CDR1 reads LNHDA; CDR2 reads SQIVND (reference sequence). This CDR3 is built from 12 residues. V was trimmed by 6 bases and J by 5 bases, leaving 10 bases between them. In nucleotides, the CDR3 is TGTGCCAGTAGCCGGGGCCTGTATGGCTACACCTTC. This gives the protein CASSRGLYGYTF. Full variable domain (rest looked up from reference TRBV19 and TRBJ1-2): DGGITQSPKYLFRKEGQNVTLSCEQNLNHDAMYWYRQDPGQGLRLIYYSQIVNDFQKGDIAEGYSVSREKKESFPLTVTSAQKNPTAFYLCASSRGLYGYTFGSGTRLTVV.

The chain has TRBV20-1 and TRBJ2-6, with TRBD1 matching 7 bases. Germline-derived CDR1 and CDR2 are DFQATT and SNEGSKA (reference sequence). The CDR3 totals 15 residues. V lost 3 bases, J lost 2 bases, and 4 bases stayed unmatched. CDR3 loop: CSARYGTAGANVLTF. As DNA, the CDR3 is TGCAGTGCTAGGTACGGGACAGCTGGGGCCAACGTCCTGACTTTC.

The chain has TRBV6-5 and TRBJ1-1; D gene unclear. Between the trimmed V and J ends, which lost 4 bases and 5 bases, there was a span of 5 bases. Per the germline V gene, CDR1 is MNHEY and CDR2 is SVGAGI. The CDR3 covers 11 residues. The CDR3 DNA sequence: TGTGCCAGCAGTTCCGCGACTGAAGCTTTCTTT. Its protein is CASSSATEAFF.

The chain joins TRBV7-2 to TRBJ1-2, with D perhaps TRBD1 (6 bases). Trimming shortened V by 4 bases and J by 1 base, and 10 bases separated the two germline ends. Germline V gene lookup returns CDR1 SGHTA and CDR2 FQGNSA. The CDR3 is 14 amino acids. CDR3 sequence reads: CASSWDIFNYGYTF. The CDR3 region has the DNA TGTGCCAGCAGCTGGGACATCTTTAACTATGGCTACACCTTC.

This clonotype has a count of ten or more. The chain joins TRBV7-2 to TRBJ2-7; perhaps TRBD2 as D (6 bases). There are 14 residues in the CDR3. V lost 4 bases to trimming and J lost 0 bases, with 10 bases between them. The germline CDR1 and CDR2 sequences are SGHTA and FQGNSA. The CDR3 bases are TGTGCCAGCAGCTGGGACTTGGTCTCCTACGAGCAGTACTTC. Translation: CASSWDLVSYEQYF. Full variable domain (outside the CDR3, taken from reference TRBV7-2 and TRBJ2-7): GAGVSQSPSNKVTEKGKDVELRCDPISGHTALYWYRQSLGQGLEFLIYFQGNSAPDKSGLPSDRFSAERTGGSVSTLTIQRTQQEDSAVYLCASSWDLVSYEQYFGPGTRLTVT.